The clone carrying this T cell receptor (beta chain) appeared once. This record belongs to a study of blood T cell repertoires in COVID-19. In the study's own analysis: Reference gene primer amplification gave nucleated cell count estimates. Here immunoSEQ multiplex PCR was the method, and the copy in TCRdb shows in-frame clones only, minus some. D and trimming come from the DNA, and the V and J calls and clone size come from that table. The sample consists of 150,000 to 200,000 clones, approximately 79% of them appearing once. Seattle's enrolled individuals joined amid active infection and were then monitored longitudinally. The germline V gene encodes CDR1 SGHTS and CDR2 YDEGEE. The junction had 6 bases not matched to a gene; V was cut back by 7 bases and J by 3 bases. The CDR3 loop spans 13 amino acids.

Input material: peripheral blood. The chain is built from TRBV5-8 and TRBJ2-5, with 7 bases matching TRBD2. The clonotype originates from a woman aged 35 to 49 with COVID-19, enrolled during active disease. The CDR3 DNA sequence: TGTGCCAGCTCCTCCCTAGCGGAAGAGACCCAGTACTTC. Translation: CASSSLAEETQYF.